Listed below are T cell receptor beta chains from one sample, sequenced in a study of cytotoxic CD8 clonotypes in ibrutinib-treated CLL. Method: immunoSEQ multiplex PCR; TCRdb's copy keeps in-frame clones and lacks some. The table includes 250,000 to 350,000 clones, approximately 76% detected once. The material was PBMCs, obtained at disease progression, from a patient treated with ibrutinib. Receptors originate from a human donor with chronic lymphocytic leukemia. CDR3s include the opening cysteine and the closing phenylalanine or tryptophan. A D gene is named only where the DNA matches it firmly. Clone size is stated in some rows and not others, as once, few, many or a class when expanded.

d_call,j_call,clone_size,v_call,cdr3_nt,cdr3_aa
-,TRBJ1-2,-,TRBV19,TGTGCCAGTAGTTCCCGGACACTTACGAGGGGCTACACCTTC,CASSSRTLTRGYTF
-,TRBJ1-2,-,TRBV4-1,TGCGCCAGCAGCCCGACGGTTAGCTATGGCTACACCTTC,CASSPTVSYGYTF
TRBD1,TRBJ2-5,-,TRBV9,TGTGCCAGCAGCGTAGAGGGGCGGACAGGACAAGAGACCCAGTACTTC,CASSVEGRTGQETQYF
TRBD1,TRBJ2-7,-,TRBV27,TGTGCCAGCAGCAGACAGGGGTCTTTCGAGCAGTACTTC,CASSRQGSFEQYF
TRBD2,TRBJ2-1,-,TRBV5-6,TGTGCCAGCAGCCAGAGGGCGGGGGGCCACAATGAGCAGTTCTTC,CASSQRAGGHNEQFF
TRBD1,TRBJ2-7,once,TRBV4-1,TGCGCCAGCAGCCAAGCACAGGACAGGGGGCCCAACGAGCAGTACTTC,CASSQAQDRGPNEQYF
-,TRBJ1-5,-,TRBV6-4,TGTGCCAGCAGTGAGTGGGGTAGCAATCAGCCCCAGCATTTT,CASSEWGSNQPQHF
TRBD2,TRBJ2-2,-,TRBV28,TGTGCCAGCAGTCCCGACAGCGGGACGACCGGGGAGCTGTTTTTT,CASSPDSGTTGELFF
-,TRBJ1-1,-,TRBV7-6,TGTGCCAGCAGCCGTCTACAAGGGAACACTGAAGCTTTCTTT,CASSRLQGNTEAFF
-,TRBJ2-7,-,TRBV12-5,TGTGCTAGCCAAAAACAGGGTAGGGGCTACGAGCAGTACTTC,CASQKQGRGYEQYF
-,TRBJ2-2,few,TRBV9,TGTGCCAGCAGCGATAGAAGCGGGGAGCTGTTTTTT,CASSDRSGELFF
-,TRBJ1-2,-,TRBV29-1,TGCAGCGTTGATAGCCCACAGGAAAGGGGCTATGGCTACACCTTC,CSVDSPQERGYGYTF
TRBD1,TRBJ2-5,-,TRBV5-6,TGTGCCAGCAGCTTGCTTGGGACAGGGTCCCAGACCCAGTACTTC,CASSLLGTGSQTQYF
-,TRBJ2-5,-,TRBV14,TGTGCCAGCAGCGAAAGTTGGGAGACCCAGTACTTC,CASSESWETQYF
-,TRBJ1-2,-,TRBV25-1,TGTGCCAGCAGTGATAGGTTTGGGGGGCGCTATGGCTACACCTTC,CASSDRFGGRYGYTF
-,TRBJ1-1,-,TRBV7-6,TGTGCCAGCAGCTTAGTGGGAGACACTGAAGCTTTCTTT,CASSLVGDTEAFF
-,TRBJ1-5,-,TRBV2,TGTGCCAGCAGTGGGACAGCCTATAGCAATCAGCCCCAGCATTTT,CASSGTAYSNQPQHF
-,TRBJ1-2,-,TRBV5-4,TGTGCCAGCAGCGGCCAGGGTCCGGGCTACACCTTC,CASSGQGPGYTF
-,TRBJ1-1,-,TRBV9,TGTGCCAGCAGCACCCGGGCCGGGGTCAACACTGAAGCTTTCTTT,CASSTRAGVNTEAFF
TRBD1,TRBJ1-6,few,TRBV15,TGTGCCACCAGCATCAGCCGGGACAGGGGTCCCCGCTCCTATAATTCACCCCTCCACTTT,CATSISRDRGPRSYNSPLHF
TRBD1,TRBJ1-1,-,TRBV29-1,TGCAGCGCGGGAAAGGACAGGGTTGTAGGAGCTTTCTTT,CSAGKDRVVGAFF
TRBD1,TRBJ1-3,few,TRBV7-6,TGTGCCAGCAGCCCACGGACAGGGAATGGAAACACCATATATTTT,CASSPRTGNGNTIYF
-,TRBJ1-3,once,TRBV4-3,TGCGCCAGCAGCGTCGGAGGGAACTCTGGAAACACCATATATTTT,CASSVGGNSGNTIYF
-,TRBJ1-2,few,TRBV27,TGTGCCAGCAGTTTACGATTCGGTCACTCACTCTATGGCTACACCTTC,CASSLRFGHSLYGYTF